This TCR beta chain is drawn from a study of early T cells in non-severe SARS-CoV-2 infection. Study-wide context: Whole-blood bulk RNA, unsorted, was sequenced, and chains were unpaired.

General study findings and limits: The matching step, a VDJdb search, favored anti-spike CD8 responses and missed private and CD4 specificities.

This clonotype came up many times. The target antigen is unknown. CDR1 is KGHSH, CDR2 LQKENI, per germline. The CDR3 is 12 residues long. The V end lost 0 bases, the J end lost 4 bases, and 1 base lay between the germline ends. The TCR library protocol attached unique molecular identifiers to the individual cDNA molecules. Each CDR3 protein is one row after TCRdb ran MiXCR on the 5' RACE reads. Altogether under 20,000 distinct CDR3 sequences are present, about 4% being singletons, with the ten largest covering roughly 6.7%. The TCR originated in an adult who was a healthcare worker with PCR-confirmed SARS-CoV-2 infection or an uninfected control (not recorded which). Specimen: whole blood. V is TRBV18 and J is TRBJ1-5, with unresolved D. For the CDR3, the DNA is TGTGCCAGCTCACCACCAAATCAGCCCCAGCATTTT. Its translation is CASSPPNQPQHF.